The 9 T cell receptor beta chains below were found in one sample sequenced in a study of cytomegalovirus exposure and HLA in healthy donors. 13 Jbeta primers and 60 Vbeta primers were used for the PCR. Profiled with immunoSEQ multiplex PCR; TCRdb holds only in-frame clones, not every one. There are just under 150,000 clones in the sample; 65% to 90% occur only once, and roughly 2.9% lies in the top ten. Sequenced material: PBMCs. The receptors were sampled from a woman in her 30s in good health and CMV-seronegative.

V is TRBV10-2 and J is TRBJ1-1; D is unresolved. Germline V gene data show CDR1 as WSHSY and CDR2 as SAAADI. The CDR3 contains 14 residues. Trimming shortened V by 3 bases and J by 8 bases, and 16 bases separated the two germline ends. The CDR3 loop reads CASSEVPALGEAFF. CDR3 nucleotide sequence: TGCGCCAGCAGTGAAGTGCCCGCCCTAGGAGAAGCTTTCTTT.

This clone appeared a single time. The chain recombines TRBV18 with TRBJ2-5, with TRBD1 identical over 7 bases. Germline values: CDR1 KGHSH, CDR2 LQKENI. V shed 6 bases, J shed 3 bases, and the junction held 4 bases outside the gene matches. This CDR3 is built from 13 residues. The CDR3 region is CASSPGTEETQYF. The DNA of the CDR3 is TGTGCCAGCTCCCCCGGGACAGAAGAGACCCAGTACTTC.

On this clone itself: Distinct nucleotide sequences in the sample also encode this CDR3. V is TRBV7-9 and J is TRBJ2-3; 8 bases fit TRBD1. The CDR3 totals 15 residues. Germline values: CDR1 SEHNR, CDR2 FQNEAQ (reference sequence). The J segment lost 2 bases and the V segment lost 5 bases, leaving 6 bases of the junction unmatched. The CDR3 DNA follows: TGTGCCAGCAGCCTAGGGACAGGTTCCACAGATACGCAGTATTTT. It encodes CASSLGTGSTDTQYF.

The chain is built from TRBV29-1 and TRBJ1-2, with 8 bases identical to TRBD1. Trimming removed 4 bases from V and 3 bases from J; junction bases left unmatched: 4. This CDR3 has 13 residues. The germline CDR1 and CDR2 sequences are SQVTM and ANQGSEA. The CDR3 here is CSVGAGGDYGYTF. In DNA form, the CDR3 reads TGCAGCGTTGGGGCAGGGGGCGACTATGGCTACACCTTC.

This clone was detected a few times. V gene TRBV4-1 combines with J gene TRBJ2-7; D not certain. This CDR3 is 13 amino acids long. V was clipped by 6 bases and J by 0 bases, with 9 bases between them. Per germline, CDR1 MGHRA and CDR2 YSYEKL. In DNA form, the CDR3 reads TGCGCCAGCAGTCTACCTGACTCCTACGAGCAGTACTTC. This encodes CASSLPDSYEQYF.

The chain combines TRBV6-6 with TRBJ1-2; D gene unclear. The ends were cut back, 1 base at V and 0 bases at J, with 9 bases in the middle. Germline V gene lookup returns CDR1 MNHNY and CDR2 SVGAGI (reference sequence). The CDR3 is made up of 15 amino acids. The CDR3 region is CASSYYGSANYGYTF. The CDR3 DNA sequence: TGTGCCAGCAGTTACTACGGGTCCGCTAACTATGGCTACACCTTC.

V usage is TRBV7-6 and J usage is TRBJ2-3; TRBD2 is a possible D gene (6 bases). This CDR3 spans 18 amino acids. CDR1 SGHVS and CDR2 FNYEAQ come from the germline V gene. The V gene lost 5 bases and the J gene lost 0 bases, with 21 bases spanning the gap. CDR3 amino acids: CASSAYPPGASSTDTQYF. CDR3 DNA: TGTGCCAGCAGCGCGTACCCCCCGGGAGCTTCTAGCACAGATACGCAGTATTTT.

The CDR3 here is CASSHGTSGNNEQFF. The CDR3 coding sequence is TGTGCCAGCAGCCACGGGACTAGCGGTAACAATGAGCAGTTCTTC. This rearrangement joins TRBV11-2 to TRBJ2-1; 11 nucleotides align to TRBD2. This CDR3 spans 15 amino acids. The ends lost 5 bases at V and 5 bases at J; junction bases unmatched: 5. Germline V gives CDR1 SGHAT, CDR2 FQNNGV. The full variable domain, in which reference TRBV11-2 and TRBJ2-1 provide the parts outside the CDR3, is EAGVAQSPRYKIIEKRQSVAFWCNPISGHATLYWYQQILGQGPKLLIQFQNNGVVDDSQLPKDRFSAERLKGVDSTLKIQPAKLEDSAVYLCASSHGTSGNNEQFFGPGTRLTVL.

The chain is built from TRBV5-4 and TRBJ2-2; 7 bases are shared with TRBD1. Trimming cost V 0 bases and J 4 bases; bases outside gene matches: 6. The CDR3 is 16 residues long. Germline CDR1 SGHNT, CDR2 YYREEE (reference sequence). CDR3 in DNA: TGTGCCAGCAGCTTGGAACCGACAGGGAGCACCGGGGAGCTGTTTTTT. It translates to CASSLEPTGSTGELFF.